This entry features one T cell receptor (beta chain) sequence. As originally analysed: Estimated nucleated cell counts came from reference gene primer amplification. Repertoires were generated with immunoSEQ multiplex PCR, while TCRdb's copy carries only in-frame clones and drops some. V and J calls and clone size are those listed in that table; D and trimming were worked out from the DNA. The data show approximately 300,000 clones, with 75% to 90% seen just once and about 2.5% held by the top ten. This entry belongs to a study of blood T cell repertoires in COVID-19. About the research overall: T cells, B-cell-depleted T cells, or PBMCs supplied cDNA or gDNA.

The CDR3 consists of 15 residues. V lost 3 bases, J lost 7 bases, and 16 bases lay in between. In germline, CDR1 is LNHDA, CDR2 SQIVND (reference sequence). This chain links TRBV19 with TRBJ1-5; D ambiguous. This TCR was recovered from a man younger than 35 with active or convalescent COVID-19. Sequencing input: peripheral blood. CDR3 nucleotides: TGTGCCAGTAGTATGCAAGGGAGCTTAGGGCAGCCCCAGCATTTT. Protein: CASSMQGSLGQPQHF.